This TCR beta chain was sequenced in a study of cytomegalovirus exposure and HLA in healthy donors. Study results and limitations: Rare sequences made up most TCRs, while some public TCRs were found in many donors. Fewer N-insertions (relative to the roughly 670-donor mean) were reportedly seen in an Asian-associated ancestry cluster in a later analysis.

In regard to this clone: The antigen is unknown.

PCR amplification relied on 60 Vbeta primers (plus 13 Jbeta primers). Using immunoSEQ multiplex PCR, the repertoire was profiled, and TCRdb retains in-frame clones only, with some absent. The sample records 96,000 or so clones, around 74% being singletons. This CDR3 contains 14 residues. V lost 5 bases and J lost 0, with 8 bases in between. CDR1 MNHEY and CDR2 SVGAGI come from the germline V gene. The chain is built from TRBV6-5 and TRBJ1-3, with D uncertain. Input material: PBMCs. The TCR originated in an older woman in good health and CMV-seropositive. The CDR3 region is CASSTTSSGNTIYF. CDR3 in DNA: TGTGCCAGCAGTACAACTAGCTCTGGAAACACCATATATTTT.